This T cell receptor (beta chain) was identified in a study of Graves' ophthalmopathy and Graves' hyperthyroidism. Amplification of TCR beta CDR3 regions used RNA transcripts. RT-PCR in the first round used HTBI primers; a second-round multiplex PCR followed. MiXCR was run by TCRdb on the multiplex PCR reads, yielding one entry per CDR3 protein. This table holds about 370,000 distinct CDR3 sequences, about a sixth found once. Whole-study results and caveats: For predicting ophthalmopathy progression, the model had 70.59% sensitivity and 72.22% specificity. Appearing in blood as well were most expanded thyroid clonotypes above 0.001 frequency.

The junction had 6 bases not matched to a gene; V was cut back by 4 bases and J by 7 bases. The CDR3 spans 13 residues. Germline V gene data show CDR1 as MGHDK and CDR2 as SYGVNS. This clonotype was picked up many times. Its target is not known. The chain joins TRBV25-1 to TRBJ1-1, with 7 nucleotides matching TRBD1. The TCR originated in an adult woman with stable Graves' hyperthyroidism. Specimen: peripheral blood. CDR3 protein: CASSGDREGEAFF. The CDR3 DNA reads TGTGCCAGCAGTGGCGACAGGGAGGGTGAAGCTTTCTTT.